These 28 T cell receptor beta chains came from one sample sequenced in a study of CD4 and CD8 cells across lung adenocarcinoma regions. TCRdb re-analysed the PCR reads in MiXCR, keeping a single row per CDR3 protein. This repertoire shows under 8,000 distinct CDR3 sequences, about half found once; its top ten account for roughly 97%. The sample was CD8+ T cells from the center of a lung tumor. These receptors all stem from a male donor with lung adenocarcinoma. The CD4 and CD8 labels of this study may be unreliable.

This chain uses TRBV27 with TRBJ2-1, with D perhaps TRBD2 (6 bases). V was cut by 5 bases and J by 0 bases, with 14 bases left in between. The CDR3 has 16 amino acids. Germline CDR1 MNHEY, CDR2 SMNVEV (reference sequence). The CDR3 sequence is CASSRGLTNSYNEQFF. The CDR3 DNA is TGTGCCAGCAGTAGGGGACTTACGAACTCCTACAATGAGCAGTTCTTC.

A few counts support this clonotype. One end of the junction varies from germline; a read error may be responsible. This sequence joins TRBV6-1 and TRBJ2-1; D is ambiguous. CDR1 is MNHNS and CDR2 is SASEGT in the germline V gene. The CDR3 runs 12 residues. CDR3 sequence: CASSEALLLEYF. Written as DNA, the CDR3 is TGTGCCAGCAGTGAAGCGCTCCTCTTGGAGTACTTC.

The V call is TRBV27, the J call TRBJ1-4, with 9 bases lining up with TRBD1. This CDR3 contains 15 residues. V was clipped by 3 bases and J by 10 bases; unmatched bases: 9. Germline V lookup: CDR1 MNHEY, CDR2 SMNVEV (reference sequence). The CDR3, as DNA: TGTGCCAGCAGTTTTGCCGGGACAGGGAGAGGAAAACTGTTTTTT. The encoded protein is CASSFAGTGRGKLFF.

A single count supports this clonotype. This chain joins TRBV6-5 and TRBJ2-2; D remains ambiguous. Germline CDR1 is MNHEY and CDR2 is SVGAGI. The CDR3 has 15 residues. Trimming left V 2 bases short and J 0 bases short, with 7 bases between. CDR3 nucleotides: TGTGCCAGCAGTTACGGACGGACGAACACCGGGGAGCTGTTTTTT. Its protein product is CASSYGRTNTGELFF.

The chain employs TRBV7-3 and TRBJ2-1; the match to TRBD2 covers 9 bases. Losses at the gene ends were 4 bases for V and 7 bases for J; bases not matched to a gene: 5. The CDR3 contains 14 residues. CDR1 and CDR2 from the germline V gene are SGHTA and FQGTGA. The CDR3 region has the DNA TGTGCCAGCAGCTCACACAGCGGGGGGAATGAGCAGTTCTTC. Translated, it gives CASSSHSGGNEQFF. Supplemented by reference TRBV7-3 and TRBJ2-1, the full variable domain reads GAGVSQTPSNKVTEKGKYVELRCDPISGHTALYWYRQSLGQGPEFLIYFQGTGAADDSGLPNDRFFAVRPEGSVSTLKIQRTERGDSAVYLCASSSHSGGNEQFFGPGTRLTVL.

Only one count was recorded for this clonotype. The chain joins TRBV10-1 to TRBJ2-3; 10 nucleotides align to TRBD2. Germline CDR1 WNHNN, CDR2 SYGVQD (reference sequence). The CDR3 length is 16 residues. Losses at the gene ends were 0 bases for V and 3 bases for J; bases not matched to a gene: 3. CDR3 region: CASSESIAGGTDTQYF. The CDR3, as DNA: TGCGCCAGCAGTGAGTCAATAGCGGGGGGTACAGATACGCAGTATTTT.

The chain has TRBV6-1 and TRBJ2-1, with TRBD1 matching 7 bases. The J call may be mistaken, given a closer DNA end match to TRBJ2-5. The V gene's germline CDR1 is MNHNS and CDR2 SASEGT. This CDR3 comprises 15 residues. The CDR3 region has the DNA TGTGCCAGCAGTGAACCGGGACAGTCTCAAGAGACCCAGTACTTC. Residues: CASSEPGQSQETQYF.

This clonotype showed up just a few times. This sequence joins TRBV6-5 and TRBJ2-4; 8 positions agree with TRBD1. The V gene end was trimmed by 6 bases and the J gene end by 1 base; junction bases not matched to a gene: 8. The CDR3 covers 16 residues. Per germline, CDR1 MNHEY and CDR2 SVGAGI. The CDR3 spells CASSPHRDRAKNIQYF. DNA of the CDR3: TGTGCCAGCAGCCCCCACCGGGACAGGGCCAAAAACATTCAGTACTTC.

This rearrangement joins TRBV4-2 to TRBJ2-1, with D uncertain. The CDR3 totals 14 residues. Trimming left V 0 bases short and J 12 bases short, with 15 bases between. CDR1 and CDR2 from the germline V gene are LGHNA and YNFKEQ. CDR3 in DNA: TGTGCCAGCAGCCAAGAATCCGGTCCAGGCAGGCAGTTCTTC. Encoded protein: CASSQESGPGRQFF.

This clonotype was recorded at least ten times. The V call is TRBV7-2, the J call TRBJ2-1; TRBD2 agrees at 14 bases. Germline CDR1 and CDR2: SGHTA and FQGNSA. Unmatched junction bases numbered 9, after V lost 7 bases and J lost 13 bases. The CDR3 has 14 residues. CDR3 region: CASNPTSGGGAQFF. CDR3 sequence (DNA): TGTGCCAGCAACCCGACTAGCGGGGGGGGGGCCCAGTTCTTC.

This clonotype was counted many times. The rearrangement joins TRBV7-2 to TRBJ2-1; perhaps TRBD2 as D (5 bases). The germline CDR1 and CDR2 sequences are SGHTA and FQGNSA. This CDR3 is built from 14 residues. V lost 3 bases and J 2 bases, leaving 8 bases between the germline ends. The DNA of the CDR3 is TGTGCCAGCAGCTTCGCGAGGGCCTACAATGAGCAGTTCTTC. It is translated as CASSFARAYNEQFF.

The rearrangement joins TRBV27 to TRBJ2-1, with 7 bases fitting TRBD2. J lost 10 bases, V lost 7 bases, and 10 bases had no gene match. Germline V gene lookup returns CDR1 MNHEY and CDR2 SMNVEV (reference sequence). The CDR3 consists of 13 residues. The CDR3 loop reads CASTGDYPPEQFF. CDR3 coding DNA: TGTGCCAGCACGGGGGACTATCCTCCCGAGCAGTTCTTC.

The chain carries TRBV4-1 and TRBJ2-1; 11 positions match TRBD2. Germline V gene lookup returns CDR1 MGHRA and CDR2 YSYEKL. V lost 1 base, J lost 3 bases, and 5 bases stayed unmatched. There are 17 residues in the CDR3. The CDR3 loop reads CASSQVLGLAVYNEQFF. The CDR3 DNA is TGCGCCAGCAGCCAAGTCCTGGGACTAGCGGTCTACAATGAGCAGTTCTTC.

The J gene is TRBJ2-1, the V gene TRBV6-1, with D perhaps matching TRBD1 (6 bases). The CDR3 runs to 14 residues. The germline gives CDR1 MNHNS, CDR2 SASEGT. Trimming removed 2 bases at V and 9 bases at J, with 14 bases between. In nucleotides, the CDR3 is TGTGCCAGCAGTGAATCATGGGCAGGGGTTGAGCAGTTCTTC. It specifies CASSESWAGVEQFF.

The rearrangement joins TRBV6-1 to TRBJ2-2; 8 bases match TRBD2. Germline V gene data show CDR1 as MNHNS and CDR2 as SASEGT. CDR3 size: 15 residues. The V and J ends lost 7 bases and 5 bases, in that order; junction bases with no gene match: 9. The CDR3, as DNA: TGTGCCAGCACGGGGGGGGGCCTGGGGACCGGGGAGCTGTTTTTT. This sequence encodes CASTGGGLGTGELFF.

This clonotype showed up many times. The chain couples TRBV27 to TRBJ1-3, with TRBD1 identical over 7 bases. Germline values: CDR1 MNHEY, CDR2 SMNVEV (reference sequence). After removal of 5 bases from V and 0 bases from J, the junction contained 4 bases not matched to a gene. This CDR3 region has 15 residues. The CDR3: CASSRQGSSGNTIYF. As DNA, the CDR3 is TGTGCCAGCAGTAGACAGGGAAGCTCTGGAAACACCATATATTTT.

This clonotype was detected many times. The chain is built from TRBV12-3 or TRBV12-4 and TRBJ2-1; 11 bases are shared with TRBD2. The CDR3 has 17 residues. J lost 2 bases, V lost 8 bases, and 11 bases had no gene match. CDR3 region: CASYTATSGNAYNEQFF. The CDR3 DNA reads TGTGCCAGCTATACCGCGACTAGCGGGAACGCCTACAATGAGCAGTTCTTC.

This chain joins TRBV6-1 and TRBJ2-1; TRBD2 matches 8 bases. Germline V CDR1 and CDR2: MNHNS, SASEGT. CDR3 length equals 15 residues. V dropped 7 bases and J dropped 10; count of bases not matched to a gene: 15. This CDR3 reads CASKPVLAGFREQFF. DNA for the CDR3: TGTGCCAGCAAGCCGGTCTTAGCGGGGTTCAGGGAGCAGTTCTTC.

J is TRBJ2-5 and V is TRBV6-1; D might be TRBD2 (6 bases). Germline CDR1 and CDR2: MNHNS and SASEGT. Trimming pared 7 bases from V and 4 bases from J, leaving 19 bases between. The CDR3 has 15 residues. Here the CDR3 DNA reads TGTGCCAGCACCACGGCAACGGGACTCGGAGAGACCCAGTACTTC. Its protein is CASTTATGLGETQYF.

The chain uses TRBV6-5 and TRBJ2-5; a weak D match, TRBD1 (6 bases). The better agreement between TRBJ2-7 and the DNA end casts doubt on the J call. Germline CDR1 and CDR2: MNHEY and SVGAGI. This CDR3 contains 14 residues. The CDR3 region is CASSYYRAPYEQYF. The CDR3, as DNA: TGTGCCAGCAGTTACTACAGGGCCCCGTACGAGCAGTACTTC.

V and J are TRBV3-1 and TRBJ2-5; D ambiguous. Trimming removed 5 bases from V and 5 bases from J, with 6 bases in between. There are 11 residues in the CDR3. CDR1 is LGHDT, CDR2 YNNKEL, per germline (reference sequence). The CDR3 region is CASSYRETQYF. The CDR3 nucleotides are TGTGCCAGCAGCTACCGGGAGACCCAGTACTTC.

The chain joins TRBV7-2 to TRBJ1-2, with 7 bases aligning to TRBD1. The V segment lost 5 bases and the J segment 5 bases; nucleotides outside the gene matches: 5. CDR1 SGHTA and CDR2 FQGNSA come from the germline V gene. The CDR3 loop spans 13 amino acids. The CDR3 spells CASSPGTEYGYTF. The CDR3 DNA is TGTGCCAGCAGCCCCGGGACAGAATATGGCTACACCTTC.

This clonotype was observed many times. The genes are TRBV6-1 and TRBJ2-7; TRBD1 aligns across 9 bases. The CDR3 has 13 amino acids. J gave up 4 bases and V 9 bases, and 7 bases lay outside the gene matches. Per the germline V gene, CDR1 is MNHNS and CDR2 is SASEGT. This CDR3 reads CASSRDRAYEQYF. The CDR3 nucleotides read TGTGCCAGTTCCCGGGACAGGGCGTACGAGCAGTACTTC.

The J gene is TRBJ1-2, the V gene TRBV6-5; D may be TRBD1 (5 bases). The CDR3 length is 15 residues. Germline V gives CDR1 MNHEY, CDR2 SVGAGI. The V end was cut by 0 bases, the J end by 5 bases, with 13 bases between. CDR3 sequence reads: CASSYSTGVGYGYTF. The CDR3 DNA follows: TGTGCCAGCAGTTACTCAACAGGCGTTGGGTATGGCTACACCTTC.

This rearrangement joins TRBV6-1 to TRBJ2-1; D perhaps matches TRBD1 (6 bases). The last part of the DNA fits TRBJ2-5 better; the J call may be wrong. Germline CDR1 is MNHNS and CDR2 is SASEGT. This CDR3 is built from 12 residues. The CDR3 sequence is CASLQGDETQYF. The CDR3 bases are TGTGCCAGCTTACAGGGCGACGAGACCCAGTACTTC.

The V and J genes are TRBV6-1 and TRBJ2-3; no firm D call. CDR3 length equals 12 residues. V was pared by 2 bases and J by 2 bases, with 2 bases between. Germline V gene lookup returns CDR1 MNHNS and CDR2 SASEGT. CDR3 coding DNA: TGTGCCAGCAGTGAAACCACAGATACGCAGTATTTT. This gives the protein CASSETTDTQYF.

V gene TRBV7-2 combines with J gene TRBJ2-3; D not certain. The V end lost 4 bases, the J end lost 1 base, and 12 bases lay between the germline ends. The CDR3 extends over 15 amino acids. Germline V gene lookup returns CDR1 SGHTA and CDR2 FQGNSA. The CDR3 region is CASSSLGVGTDTQYF. The CDR3 coding sequence is TGTGCCAGCAGCTCGCTAGGCGTGGGCACAGATACGCAGTATTTT. The full variable domain, completed using reference TRBV7-2 and TRBJ2-3, is GAGVSQSPSNKVTEKGKDVELRCDPISGHTALYWYRQSLGQGLEFLIYFQGNSAPDKSGLPSDRFSAERTGGSVSTLTIQRTQQEDSAVYLCASSSLGVGTDTQYFGPGTRLTVL.

The chain employs TRBV6-1 and TRBJ1-6, with D unclear. The CDR3 runs to 16 residues. CDR1 is MNHNS and CDR2 is SASEGT in the germline V gene. Trimming took 4 bases from V and 0 from J, leaving 10 bases between them. The CDR3 bases are TGTGCCAGCAGTGTGGCAGCGAGCTCCTATAATTCACCCCTCCACTTT. Protein: CASSVAASSYNSPLHF.